The rows below give T cell receptor beta chains drawn from one sample of a study of regulatory T cells in long-lasting Graves disease. TCRdb itself ran the multiplex PCR reads through MiXCR, one entry per CDR3 protein. The sample lists almost 350,000 distinct CDR3 sequences; around a fifth were seen once. The material was peripheral blood mononuclear cells (PBMCs), obtained when the disease was refractory, from a patient treated with antithyroid drugs. These receptors originate from a female donor with Graves disease. The CDR3 runs from the conserved cysteine through the conserved F or W. D genes are given only for firm matches. A row's size may be missing; if present it is once, few, many or a size class.

CASSHPGQVNTGELFF	TGTGCCAGCTCACATCCGGGACAGGTGAACACCGGGGAGCTGTTTTTT	-	TRBD1	TRBV18	TRBJ2-2
CASSAGTVNSPLHF	TGTGCCAGCAGCGCCGGGACAGTTAATTCACCCCTCCACTTT	many	TRBD1	TRBV9	TRBJ1-6
CASSLLTGNRPEAFF	TGTGCCAGCAGCTTACTAACAGGGAATCGGCCTGAAGCTTTCTTT	many	-	TRBV11-2	TRBJ1-1
CASSPHRERETQYF	TGTGCCAGCAGTCCCCACAGGGAGAGAGAGACCCAGTACTTC	few	-	TRBV27	TRBJ2-5
CASSLRDSGANVLTF	TGTGCCAGCTCACTCAGGGACTCTGGGGCCAACGTCCTGACTTTC	-	-	TRBV18	TRBJ2-6
CASSATSGRSYEQYF	TGTGCCAGCAGCGCGACTAGCGGGAGGTCTTACGAGCAGTACTTC	many	TRBD2	TRBV9	TRBJ2-7
CSVEGTGNTEAFF	TGCAGCGTTGAAGGGACAGGAAACACTGAAGCTTTCTTT	-	TRBD1	TRBV29-1	TRBJ1-1
CASSEFRPNEQFF	TGTGCCAGCAGCGAATTCCGCCCTAATGAGCAGTTCTTC	-	-	TRBV11-2	TRBJ2-1
CASSLGGRGIYF	TGTGCCAGCAGCTTGGGAGGGCGCGGCATCTACTTC	many	TRBD2	TRBV11-2	TRBJ2-7
CASSFMDTSGNTIYF	TGTGCCAGCAGTTTTATGGACACCTCTGGAAACACCATATATTTT	-	-	TRBV6-5	TRBJ1-3
CASRPGQGWTGELFF	TGTGCCAGCAGACCGGGACAGGGGTGGACCGGGGAGCTGTTTTTT	-	TRBD1	TRBV6-1	TRBJ2-2
CAISESLLGAHRYGYTF	TGTGCCATCAGTGAGTCGTTACTGGGGGCGCACCGCTATGGCTACACCTTC	few	-	TRBV10-3	TRBJ1-2
CASSQGGGGTTNQPQHF	TGCGCCAGCAGCCAAGGAGGAGGAGGGACTACCAATCAGCCCCAGCATTTT	-	-	TRBV4-1	TRBJ1-5
CASGPGGWLSYEQYF	TGTGCCAGCGGCCCCGGGGGGTGGCTCTCCTACGAGCAGTACTTC	-	TRBD2	TRBV7-9	TRBJ2-7
CASKPGQHGSNQPQHF	TGTGCCAGTAAACCGGGACAGCATGGGAGCAATCAGCCCCAGCATTTT	-	TRBD1	TRBV6-1	TRBJ1-5
CASSYERDRDVSNQPQHF	TGTGCCAGCAGTTACGAGAGGGACAGGGACGTTAGCAATCAGCCCCAGCATTTT	many	TRBD1	TRBV6-2/TRBV6-3	TRBJ1-5
CASSLDGEGGSQPQHF	TGCGCCAGCAGCTTGGACGGTGAAGGGGGTAGTCAGCCCCAGCATTTT	many	-	TRBV5-1	TRBJ1-5
CATSRPGLEKLFF	TGTGCCACCAGCAGACCAGGATTAGAAAAACTGTTTTTT	few	-	TRBV15	TRBJ1-4
CASRGTQPSYEQYF	TGCGCCAGCAGGGGGACCCAACCTTCCTACGAGCAGTACTTC	-	-	TRBV5-1	TRBJ2-7
CAWSVEGLAKNIQYF	TGTGCCTGGAGTGTGGAGGGCCTAGCCAAAAACATTCAGTACTTC	many	-	TRBV30	TRBJ2-4
CASAGTEAFF	TGTGCCAGCGCGGGGACTGAAGCTTTCTTT	few	-	TRBV27	TRBJ1-1
CASSPAVGSGELFF	TGTGCCAGCAGCCCAGCAGTGGGGTCCGGGGAGCTGTTTTTT	-	-	TRBV4-2	TRBJ2-2
CASNAGPNSPLHF	TGTGCCAGCAATGCAGGGCCCAATTCACCCCTCCACTTT	-	-	TRBV2	TRBJ1-6
CASSHQRLNYEQYF	TGTGCCAGCTCCCACCAACGGTTAAACTACGAGCAGTACTTC	-	-	TRBV18	TRBJ2-7
CASSLVADLQETQYF	TGCGCCAGCAGCTTGGTCGCCGACCTCCAAGAGACCCAGTACTTC	-	-	TRBV5-1	TRBJ2-5
CACSQDLGIYQETQYF	TGTGCCTGCAGCCAAGATTTAGGGATATATCAAGAGACCCAGTACTTC	-	-	TRBV14	TRBJ2-5
CASSFATGNGYTF	TGTGCCAGCAGTTTCGCGACAGGGAATGGCTACACCTTC	many	TRBD1	TRBV12-3/TRBV12-4	TRBJ1-2
CASSQPWDEKLFF	TGCGCCAGCAGCCAGCCCTGGGATGAAAAACTGTTTTTT	few	-	TRBV4-1	TRBJ1-4
CASSQNSRLGGSNQPQHF	TGTGCCAGCAGCCAGAATTCCCGCCTCGGGGGAAGCAATCAGCCCCAGCATTTT	few	-	TRBV3-2	TRBJ1-5
CASSGSQGENTEAFF	TGTGCCAGCAGCGGCAGCCAGGGGGAGAACACTGAAGCTTTCTTT	few	TRBD1	TRBV9	TRBJ1-1
CASSLEMATNEKLFF	TGTGCCAGCAGCTTAGAGATGGCAACTAATGAAAAACTGTTTTTT	many	-	TRBV11-2	TRBJ1-4
CASRGTVGNTIYF	TGTGCCAGCAGGGGGACAGTCGGAAACACCATATATTTT	many	TRBD1	TRBV12-3/TRBV12-4	TRBJ1-3
CASSLSSQGAYGYTF	TGCGCCAGCAGCTTATCATCTCAGGGGGCGTATGGCTACACCTTC	-	TRBD1	TRBV5-1	TRBJ1-2
CSASPSYGYTF	TGCAGTGCTAGCCCGAGCTATGGCTACACCTTC	many	-	TRBV20-1	TRBJ1-2
CSARGILETQYF	TGCAGCGCACGAGGGATTTTGGAGACCCAGTACTTC	many	-	TRBV29-1	TRBJ2-5
CASSATLYEKLFF	TGTGCCAGCAGTGCCACCCTCTATGAAAAACTGTTTTTT	-	-	TRBV12-3/TRBV12-4	TRBJ1-4
CASSLDGAGVDEQYF	TGTGCCAGCAGTTTAGACGGGGCGGGAGTAGACGAGCAGTACTTC	-	TRBD2	TRBV28	TRBJ2-7
CASSIADRAPQYEQYF	TGTGCCAGTAGTATTGCCGATCGGGCTCCCCAGTACGAGCAGTACTTC	few	-	TRBV19	TRBJ2-7
CASKGALGYNQPQHF	TGTGCCAGCAAGGGTGCGTTGGGGTACAATCAGCCCCAGCATTTT	-	-	TRBV6-1	TRBJ1-5
CASSSPRGRDEKLFF	TGTGCCAGCAGTAGCCCCAGGGGAAGAGATGAAAAACTGTTTTTT	many	-	TRBV6-1	TRBJ1-4
CATGNTGELFF	TGTGCCACGGGGAACACCGGGGAGCTGTTTTTT	many	-	TRBV2	TRBJ2-2
CASSPPAWGSNQPQHF	TGTGCCAGCAGCCCCCCAGCGTGGGGGAGCAATCAGCCCCAGCATTTT	many	-	TRBV12-3/TRBV12-4	TRBJ1-5
CASSFFSGHKQYF	TGTGCCAGCAGCTTCTTTAGCGGACACAAGCAGTACTTC	many	-	TRBV11-1	TRBJ2-7
CASSYSGRGGQEGYGYTF	TGTGCCAGCAGTTACTCGGGGCGGGGAGGGCAAGAGGGCTATGGCTACACCTTC	many	-	TRBV6-5	TRBJ1-2
CASSLSHEQYF	TGTGCCAGCAGCCTCAGCCACGAGCAGTACTTC	many	-	TRBV11-2	TRBJ2-7
CASTPPGTNTGELFF	TGTGCCAGCACCCCCCCGGGTACGAACACCGGGGAGCTGTTTTTT	many	-	TRBV28	TRBJ2-2
CASSPQAYSNQPQHF	TGTGCCAGCAGCCCCCAGGCGTACAGCAATCAGCCCCAGCATTTT	many	-	TRBV2	TRBJ1-5
CASSLLGAGQGLSTGELFF	TGTGCCAGCAGTTTACTTGGTGCGGGACAGGGGCTAAGTACCGGGGAGCTGTTTTTT	few	TRBD1	TRBV27	TRBJ2-2
CASSVATGQPQHF	TGTGCCAGCAGCGTAGCTACCGGGCAGCCCCAGCATTTT	-	-	TRBV12-3/TRBV12-4	TRBJ1-5
CSVEGLTRGLIPEAFF	TGCAGCGTTGAAGGACTGACACGTGGGTTAATTCCTGAAGCTTTCTTT	-	-	TRBV29-1	TRBJ1-1
CASSPWDGGTYEQYF	TGTGCCAGCAGCCCATGGGACGGAGGAACCTACGAGCAGTACTTC	-	-	TRBV5-5	TRBJ2-7
CASSEGTLGGQETQYF	TGTGCCAGCAGTGAGGGGACTCTAGGGGGCCAAGAGACCCAGTACTTC	many	-	TRBV2	TRBJ2-5
CASRAPGRTSSYEQYF	TGTGCCAGCAGGGCCCCGGGACGGACAAGCTCCTACGAGCAGTACTTC	many	-	TRBV2	TRBJ2-7
CAISEDRGEREKLFF	TGTGCCATCAGTGAGGACAGGGGGGAAAGGGAAAAACTGTTTTTT	-	TRBD1	TRBV10-3	TRBJ1-4
CASSLGGQGNSPLHF	TGTGCCAGCAGTTTAGGAGGTCAGGGGAATTCACCCCTCCACTTT	many	-	TRBV12-3/TRBV12-4	TRBJ1-6